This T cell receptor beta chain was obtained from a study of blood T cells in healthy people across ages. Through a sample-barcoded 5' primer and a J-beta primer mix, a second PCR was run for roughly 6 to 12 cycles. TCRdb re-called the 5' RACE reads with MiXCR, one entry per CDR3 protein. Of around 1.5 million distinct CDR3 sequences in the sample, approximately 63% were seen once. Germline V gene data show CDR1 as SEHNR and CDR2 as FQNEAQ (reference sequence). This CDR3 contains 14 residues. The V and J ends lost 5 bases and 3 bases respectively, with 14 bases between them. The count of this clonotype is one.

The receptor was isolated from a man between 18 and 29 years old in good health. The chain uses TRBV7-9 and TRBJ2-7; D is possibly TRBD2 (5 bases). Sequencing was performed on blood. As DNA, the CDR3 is TGTGCCAGCAGCCCCAGCTCTAGCTACTACGAGCAGTACTTC. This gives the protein CASSPSSSYYEQYF.